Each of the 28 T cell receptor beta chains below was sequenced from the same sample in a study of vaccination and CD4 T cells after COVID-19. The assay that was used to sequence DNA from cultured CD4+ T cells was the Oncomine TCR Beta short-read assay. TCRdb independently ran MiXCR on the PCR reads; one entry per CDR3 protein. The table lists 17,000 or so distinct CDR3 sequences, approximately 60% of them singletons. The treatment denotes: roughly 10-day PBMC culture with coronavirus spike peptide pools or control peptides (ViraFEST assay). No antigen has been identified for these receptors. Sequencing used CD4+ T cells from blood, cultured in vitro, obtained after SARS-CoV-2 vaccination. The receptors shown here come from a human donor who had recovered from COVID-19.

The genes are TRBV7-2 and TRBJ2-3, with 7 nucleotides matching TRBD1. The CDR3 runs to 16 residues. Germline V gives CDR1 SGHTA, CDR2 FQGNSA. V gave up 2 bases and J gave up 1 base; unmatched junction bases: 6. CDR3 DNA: TGTGCCAGCAGCTTATGGTCCGGACAGGGCACAGATACGCAGTATTTT. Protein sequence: CASSLWSGQGTDTQYF.

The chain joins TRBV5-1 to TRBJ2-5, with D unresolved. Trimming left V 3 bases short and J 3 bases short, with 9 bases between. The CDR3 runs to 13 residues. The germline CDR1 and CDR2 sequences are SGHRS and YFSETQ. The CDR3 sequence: CASSSRQEETQYF. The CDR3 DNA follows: TGCGCCAGCAGCTCCCGACAAGAAGAGACCCAGTACTTC.

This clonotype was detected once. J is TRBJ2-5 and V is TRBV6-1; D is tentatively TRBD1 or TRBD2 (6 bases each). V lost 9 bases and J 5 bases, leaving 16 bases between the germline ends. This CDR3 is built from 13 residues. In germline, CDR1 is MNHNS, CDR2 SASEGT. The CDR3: CASKEGGSETQYF. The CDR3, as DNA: TGTGCCAGTAAGGAGGGGGGCAGCGAGACCCAGTACTTC.

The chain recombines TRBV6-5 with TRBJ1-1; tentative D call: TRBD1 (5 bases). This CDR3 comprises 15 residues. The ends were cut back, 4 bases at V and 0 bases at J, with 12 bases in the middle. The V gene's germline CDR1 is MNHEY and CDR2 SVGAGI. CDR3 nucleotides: TGTGCCAGCAGTTGGACGGACATAATGAACACTGAAGCTTTCTTT. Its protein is CASSWTDIMNTEAFF.

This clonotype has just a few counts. CDR3 in amino acids: CASSPGPREPLHF. Written as DNA, the CDR3 is TGTGCCAGCAGCCCAGGTCCCCGGGAACCCCTCCACTTT. The chain carries TRBV7-2 and TRBJ1-6, with D unclear. The CDR3 has 13 amino acids. CDR1 and CDR2 from the germline V gene are SGHTA and FQGNSA. Deletions cut 5 bases from V and 12 bases from J, with 14 bases between.

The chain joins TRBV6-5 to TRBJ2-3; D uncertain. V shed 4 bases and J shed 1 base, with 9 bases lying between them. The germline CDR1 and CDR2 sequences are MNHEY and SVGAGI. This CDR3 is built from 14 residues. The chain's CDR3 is CASSFGTGTDTQYF. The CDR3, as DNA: TGTGCCAGCAGTTTCGGAACAGGCACAGATACGCAGTATTTT.

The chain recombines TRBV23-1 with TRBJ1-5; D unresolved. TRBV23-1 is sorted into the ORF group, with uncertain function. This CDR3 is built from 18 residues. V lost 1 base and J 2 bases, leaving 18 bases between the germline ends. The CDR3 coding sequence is TGCGCCAGCAGTCAATTTGTTGTAAAAGGACGCGGCAATCAGCCCCAGCATTTT. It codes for CASSQFVVKGRGNQPQHF.

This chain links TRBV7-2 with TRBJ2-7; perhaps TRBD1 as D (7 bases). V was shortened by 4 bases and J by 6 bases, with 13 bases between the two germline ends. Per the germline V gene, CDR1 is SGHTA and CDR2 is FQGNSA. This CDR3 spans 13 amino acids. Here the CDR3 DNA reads TGTGCCAGCAGCTACTCAGGGGGAGGCGAGCAGTACTTC. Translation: CASSYSGGGEQYF. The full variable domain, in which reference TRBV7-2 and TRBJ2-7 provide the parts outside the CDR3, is GAGVSQSPSNKVTEKGKDVELRCDPISGHTALYWYRQSLGQGLEFLIYFQGNSAPDKSGLPSDRFSAERTGGSVSTLTIQRTQQEDSAVYLCASSYSGGGEQYFGPGTRLTVT.

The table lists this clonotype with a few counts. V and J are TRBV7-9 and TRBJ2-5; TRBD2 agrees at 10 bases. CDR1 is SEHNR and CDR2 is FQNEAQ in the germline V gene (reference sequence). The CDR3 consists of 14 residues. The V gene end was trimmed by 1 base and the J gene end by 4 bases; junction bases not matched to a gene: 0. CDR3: CASSLGLAGETQYF. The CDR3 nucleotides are TGTGCCAGCAGCTTAGGACTAGCGGGAGAGACCCAGTACTTC.

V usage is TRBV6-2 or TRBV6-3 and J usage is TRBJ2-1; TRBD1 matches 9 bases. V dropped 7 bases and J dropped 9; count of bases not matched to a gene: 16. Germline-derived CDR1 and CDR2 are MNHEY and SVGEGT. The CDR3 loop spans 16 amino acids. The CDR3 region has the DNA TGTGCCAGCATCCGGGGGAAGACAGGGGGGTTCGGTGAGCAGTTCTTC. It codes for CASIRGKTGGFGEQFF.

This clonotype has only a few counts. CDR3 amino acids: CASSLAWGGDYGYTF. In nucleotides, the CDR3 is TGTGCCAGCAGCCTAGCCTGGGGAGGAGACTATGGCTACACCTTC. The rearrangement links TRBV27 to TRBJ1-2, with D hard to call. V gave up 6 bases and J gave up 3 bases, with 17 bases separating them. From germline, CDR1 is MNHEY and CDR2 SMNVEV (reference sequence). This CDR3 has 15 residues.

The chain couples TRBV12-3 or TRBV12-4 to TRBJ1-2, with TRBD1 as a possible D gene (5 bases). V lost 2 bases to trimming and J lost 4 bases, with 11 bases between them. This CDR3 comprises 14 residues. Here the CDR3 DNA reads TGTGCCAGCAGTTTACGGGACGGGCTCTATGGCTACACCTTC. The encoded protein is CASSLRDGLYGYTF.

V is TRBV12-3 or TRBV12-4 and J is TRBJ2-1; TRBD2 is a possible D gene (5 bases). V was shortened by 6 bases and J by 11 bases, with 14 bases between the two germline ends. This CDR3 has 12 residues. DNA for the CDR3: TGTGCCAGCAGGCGGACTGGGCCACAGCAGTTCTTC. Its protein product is CASRRTGPQQFF.

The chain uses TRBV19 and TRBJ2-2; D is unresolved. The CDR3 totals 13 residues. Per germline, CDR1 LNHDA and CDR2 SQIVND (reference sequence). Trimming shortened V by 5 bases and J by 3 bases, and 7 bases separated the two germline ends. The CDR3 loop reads CASSPRDTGELFF. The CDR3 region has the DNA TGTGCCAGTAGTCCCCGAGACACCGGGGAGCTGTTTTTT.

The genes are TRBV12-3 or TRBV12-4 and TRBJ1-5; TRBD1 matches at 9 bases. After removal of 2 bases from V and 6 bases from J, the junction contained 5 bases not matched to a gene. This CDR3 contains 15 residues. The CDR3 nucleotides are TGTGCCAGCAGTTTATTTGGGACAGGGCGTCAGCCCCAGCATTTT. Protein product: CASSLFGTGRQPQHF.

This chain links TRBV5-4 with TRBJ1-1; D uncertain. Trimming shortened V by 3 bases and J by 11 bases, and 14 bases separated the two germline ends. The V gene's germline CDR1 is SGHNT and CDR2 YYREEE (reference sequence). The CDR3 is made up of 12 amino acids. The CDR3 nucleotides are TGTGCCAGCAGCTCAGACCCCTCTCGGGCTTTCTTT. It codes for CASSSDPSRAFF. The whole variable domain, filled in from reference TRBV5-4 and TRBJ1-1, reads ETGVTQSPTHLIKTRGQQVTLRCSSQSGHNTVSWYQQALGQGPQFIFQYYREEENGRGNFPPRFSGLQFPNYSSELNVNALELDDSALYLCASSSDPSRAFFGQGTRLTVV.

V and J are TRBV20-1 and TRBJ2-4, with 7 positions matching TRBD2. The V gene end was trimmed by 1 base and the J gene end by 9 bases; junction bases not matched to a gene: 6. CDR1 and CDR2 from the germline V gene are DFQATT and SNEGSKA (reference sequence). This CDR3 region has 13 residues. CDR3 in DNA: TGCAGTGCTAGAGGACCGGGGGGAACCATTCAGTACTTC. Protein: CSARGPGGTIQYF.

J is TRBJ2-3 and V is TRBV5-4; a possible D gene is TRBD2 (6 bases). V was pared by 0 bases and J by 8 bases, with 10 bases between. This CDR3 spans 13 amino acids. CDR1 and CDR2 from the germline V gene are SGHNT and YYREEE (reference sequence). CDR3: CASSLGVGGTQYF. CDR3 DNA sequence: TGTGCCAGCAGCTTGGGAGTGGGGGGTACGCAGTATTTT.

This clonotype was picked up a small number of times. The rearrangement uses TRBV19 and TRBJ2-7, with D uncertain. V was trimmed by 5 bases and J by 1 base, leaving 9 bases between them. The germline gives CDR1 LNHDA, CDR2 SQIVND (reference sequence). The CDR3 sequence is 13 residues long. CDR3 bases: TGTGCCAGTAGTCTTCAGGTTTCCTACGAGCAGTACTTC. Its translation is CASSLQVSYEQYF.

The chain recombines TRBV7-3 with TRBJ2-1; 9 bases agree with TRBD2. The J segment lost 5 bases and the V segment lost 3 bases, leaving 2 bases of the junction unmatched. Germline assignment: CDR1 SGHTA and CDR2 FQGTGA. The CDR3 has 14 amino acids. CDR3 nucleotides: TGTGCCAGCAGCTTTCAGCGGGGGGACAATGAGCAGTTCTTC. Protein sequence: CASSFQRGDNEQFF.

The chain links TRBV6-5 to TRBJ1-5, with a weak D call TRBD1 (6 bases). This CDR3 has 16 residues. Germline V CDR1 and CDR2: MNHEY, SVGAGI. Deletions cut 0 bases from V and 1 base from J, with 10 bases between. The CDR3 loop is CASSYSTGTSNQPQHF. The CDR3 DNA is TGTGCCAGCAGTTACTCAACAGGGACGAGCAATCAGCCCCAGCATTTT.

The CDR3 DNA follows: TGCAGTGCTAACCGCTGGTTAGGGACAGGGAACACTGAAGCTTTCTTT. Encoded protein: CSANRWLGTGNTEAFF. This sequence joins TRBV20-1 and TRBJ1-1, with 8 nucleotides matching TRBD1. CDR1 DFQATT and CDR2 SNEGSKA come from the germline V gene (reference sequence). The CDR3 covers 16 residues. The ends lost 4 bases at V and 1 base at J; junction bases unmatched: 11.

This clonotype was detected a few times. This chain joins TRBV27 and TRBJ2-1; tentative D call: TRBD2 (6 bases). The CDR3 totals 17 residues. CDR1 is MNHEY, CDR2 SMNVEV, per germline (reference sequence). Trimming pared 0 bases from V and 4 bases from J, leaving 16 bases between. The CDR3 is CASSLSGGSAGYNEQFF. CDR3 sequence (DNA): TGTGCCAGCAGTTTATCGGGAGGTAGTGCGGGTTACAATGAGCAGTTCTTC.

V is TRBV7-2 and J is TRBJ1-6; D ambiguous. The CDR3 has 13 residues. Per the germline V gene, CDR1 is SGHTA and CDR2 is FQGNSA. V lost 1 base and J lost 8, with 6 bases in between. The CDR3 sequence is CASSLDRYSPLHF. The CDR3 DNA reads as TGTGCCAGCAGCTTAGACCGGTATTCACCCCTCCACTTT.

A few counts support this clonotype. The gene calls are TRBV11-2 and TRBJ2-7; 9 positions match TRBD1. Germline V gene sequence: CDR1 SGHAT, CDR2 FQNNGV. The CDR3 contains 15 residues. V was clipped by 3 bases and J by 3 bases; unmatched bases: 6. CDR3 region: CASSFRTGAHYEQYF. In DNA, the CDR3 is TGTGCCAGCAGCTTCAGGACAGGGGCTCACTACGAGCAGTACTTC.

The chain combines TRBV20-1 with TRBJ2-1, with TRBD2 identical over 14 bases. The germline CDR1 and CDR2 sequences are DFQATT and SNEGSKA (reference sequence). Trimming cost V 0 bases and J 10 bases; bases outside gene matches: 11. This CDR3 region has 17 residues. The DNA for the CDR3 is TGCAGTGCTAGAGACGTTACGGGACTAGCGGGAGCCGGCGAGCAGTTCTTC. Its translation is CSARDVTGLAGAGEQFF.

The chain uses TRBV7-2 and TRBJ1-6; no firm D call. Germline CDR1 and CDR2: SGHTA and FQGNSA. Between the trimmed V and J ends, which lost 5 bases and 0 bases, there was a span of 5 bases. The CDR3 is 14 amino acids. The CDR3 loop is CASSKSSYNSPLHF. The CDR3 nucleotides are TGTGCCAGCAGCAAGAGCTCCTATAATTCACCCCTCCACTTT.

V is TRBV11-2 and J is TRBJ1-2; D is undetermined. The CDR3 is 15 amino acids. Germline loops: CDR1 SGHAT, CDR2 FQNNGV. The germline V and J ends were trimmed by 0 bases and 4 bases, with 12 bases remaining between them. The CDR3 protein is CASSLDSTGAYGYTF. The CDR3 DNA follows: TGTGCCAGCAGCTTAGATTCGACGGGAGCCTATGGCTACACCTTC.